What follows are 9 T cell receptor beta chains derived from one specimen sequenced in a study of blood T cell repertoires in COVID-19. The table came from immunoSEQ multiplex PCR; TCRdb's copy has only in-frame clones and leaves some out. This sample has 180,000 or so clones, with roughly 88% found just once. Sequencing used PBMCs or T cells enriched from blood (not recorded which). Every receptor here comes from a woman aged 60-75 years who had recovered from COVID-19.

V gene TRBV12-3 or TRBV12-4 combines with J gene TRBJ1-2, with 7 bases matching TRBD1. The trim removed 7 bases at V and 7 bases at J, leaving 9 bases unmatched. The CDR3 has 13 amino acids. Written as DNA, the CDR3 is TGTGCCAGCATCTCGGGAGGGGGCGGTGGCTACACCTTC. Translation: CASISGGGGGYTF.

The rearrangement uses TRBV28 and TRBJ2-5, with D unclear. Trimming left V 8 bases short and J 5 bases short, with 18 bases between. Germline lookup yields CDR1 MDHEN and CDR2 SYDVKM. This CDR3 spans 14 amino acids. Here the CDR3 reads CASGEVILSETQYF. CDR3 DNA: TGTGCCAGCGGAGAGGTTATTCTTTCGGAGACCCAGTACTTC.

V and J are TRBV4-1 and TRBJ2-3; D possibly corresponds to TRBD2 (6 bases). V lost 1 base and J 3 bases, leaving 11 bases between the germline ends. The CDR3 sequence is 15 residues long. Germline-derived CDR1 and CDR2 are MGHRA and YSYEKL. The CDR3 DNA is TGCGCCAGCAGCCAAGTAACGGGGGAGACAGATACGCAGTATTTT. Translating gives CASSQVTGETDTQYF.

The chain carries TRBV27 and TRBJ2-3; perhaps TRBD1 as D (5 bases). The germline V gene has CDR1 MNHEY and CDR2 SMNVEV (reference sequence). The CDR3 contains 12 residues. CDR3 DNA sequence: TGTGCGGTGGGGCGGAACACAGATACGCAGTATTTT. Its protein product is CAVGRNTDTQYF.

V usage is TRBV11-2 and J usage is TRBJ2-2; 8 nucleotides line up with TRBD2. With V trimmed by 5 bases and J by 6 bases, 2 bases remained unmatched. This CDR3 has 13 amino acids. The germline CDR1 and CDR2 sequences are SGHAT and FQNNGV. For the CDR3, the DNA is TGTGCCAGCAGCAGGACTAGCCCCGGGGAGCTGTTTTTT. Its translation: CASSRTSPGELFF. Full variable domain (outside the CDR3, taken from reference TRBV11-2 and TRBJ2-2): EAGVAQSPRYKIIEKRQSVAFWCNPISGHATLYWYQQILGQGPKLLIQFQNNGVVDDSQLPKDRFSAERLKGVDSTLKIQPAKLEDSAVYLCASSRTSPGELFFGEGSRLTVL.

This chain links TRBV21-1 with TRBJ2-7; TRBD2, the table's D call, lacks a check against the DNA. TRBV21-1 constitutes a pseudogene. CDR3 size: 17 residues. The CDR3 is CASSKGGVRPPNYEQYF. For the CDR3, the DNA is TGTGCCAGCAGCAAAGGCGGGGTTCGCCCCCCTAACTACGAGCAGTACTTC.

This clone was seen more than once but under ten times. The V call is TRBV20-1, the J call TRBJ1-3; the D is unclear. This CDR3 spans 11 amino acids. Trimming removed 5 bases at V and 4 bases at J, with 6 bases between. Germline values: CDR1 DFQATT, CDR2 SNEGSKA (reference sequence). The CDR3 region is CSAGQGNTIYF. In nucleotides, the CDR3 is TGCAGTGCTGGGCAAGGAAACACCATATATTTT.

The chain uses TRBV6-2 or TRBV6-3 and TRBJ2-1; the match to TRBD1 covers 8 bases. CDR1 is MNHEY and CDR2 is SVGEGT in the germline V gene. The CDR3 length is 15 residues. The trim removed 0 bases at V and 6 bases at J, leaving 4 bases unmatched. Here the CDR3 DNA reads TGTGCCAGCAGTTACTCAGGCAGGGGGCGCAATGAGCAGTTCTTC. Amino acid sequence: CASSYSGRGRNEQFF.

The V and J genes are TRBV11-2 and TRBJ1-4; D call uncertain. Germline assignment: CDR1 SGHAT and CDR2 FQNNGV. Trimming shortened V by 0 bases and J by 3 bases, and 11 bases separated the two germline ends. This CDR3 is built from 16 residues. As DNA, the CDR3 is TGTGCCAGCAGCTTAGACCCGGCGGGAGCTAATGAAAAACTGTTTTTT. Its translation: CASSLDPAGANEKLFF.